This TCR beta chain was documented in a study of radiotherapy plus CTLA-4 blockade in lung cancer. V was cut by 4 bases and J by 0 bases, with 6 bases left in between. The CDR3 sequence is 13 residues long. CDR1 and CDR2 from the germline V gene are SGHAT and FQDESV (reference sequence). The table came from immunoSEQ multiplex PCR; TCRdb's copy has only in-frame clones and leaves some out. The sample lists some 98,000 clones, roughly four fifths occurring once. This receptor was taken from a human donor with non-small cell lung cancer who had a partial response to radiotherapy plus ipilimumab. The sequences come from peripheral blood, collected from a patient treated with radiotherapy plus ipilimumab. This chain joins TRBV11-1 and TRBJ1-1; no definite D call. The CDR3 bases are TGTGCCAGCAGCTCCGAGATGAACACTGAAGCTTTCTTT. Protein product: CASSSEMNTEAFF.